The T cell receptor (beta chain) described here comes from a study of CD8 T cells in ankylosing spondylitis. Study observations and caveats: Before this, some motif variants had been reported in reactive arthritis synovial fluid and blood. Made up of about eight highly homologous variants, a TCR beta motif appeared characteristic of ankylosing spondylitis blood. Disease-linked clones had a CD8+ phenotype and relatively low frequency in peripheral blood. Significant enrichment of disease-linked clones was reportedly seen in matched ankylosing spondylitis synovial fluid.

As the method for making TCR beta libraries, quantitative 5'-RACE with molecular barcodes was used. From the 5' RACE reads, TCRdb called clonotypes with MiXCR, one entry per CDR3 protein. The data show fewer than 750,000 distinct CDR3 sequences, with roughly 19% seen just once and over 15% held by the top ten. Germline trimming cut 0 bases from V and 6 bases from J; bases unmatched to any gene: 10. The CDR3 loop spans 16 amino acids. Germline lookup yields CDR1 DFQATT and CDR2 SNEGSKA (reference sequence). On this clonotype itself: Its antigen is unknown.

This TCR derives from a male donor with ankylosing spondylitis. The sequenced sample was blood, either unsorted or a sorted T cell fraction (not recorded which). This chain joins TRBV20-1 and TRBJ2-1, with TRBD2 matching 8 bases. CDR3 sequence (DNA): TGCAGTGCTAGAGATCAGGCGGGAGGACGGCTCAATGAGCAGTTCTTC. Amino acids: CSARDQAGGRLNEQFF.